This entry lists 3 T cell receptor beta chains sequenced from one sample in a study of molecular identifiers for immune sequencing clone quantification. TCRdb reprocessed the PCR reads with MiXCR, giving one entry per CDR3 protein. The sample lists some 100,000 distinct CDR3 sequences, under 20% seen once, with roughly 0.93% in the top ten. Sequencing was done on a sample of naive CD8+ T cells from blood, with Jurkat cell RNA spiked in. Subset specified: FACS-sorted CD8+CD4-CCR7+CD45RA+ naive T cells. The receptors come from a human donor in good health. Some libraries in this study had Jurkat cell RNA spiked in.

At least ten counts were recorded for this clonotype. The chain has TRBV12-5 and TRBJ2-1; 10 bases match TRBD1. The germline gives CDR1 LGHNT, CDR2 FRNRAP. The CDR3 loop spans 15 amino acids. Trimming took 0 bases from V and 9 from J; bases not matched to a gene: 5. The CDR3 protein is CASGLVGTGVVEQFF. The DNA for the CDR3 is TGTGCTAGTGGTTTGGTCGGGACAGGGGTTGTTGAGCAGTTCTTC.

This clonotype was seen ten or more times. In DNA, the CDR3 is TGTGCCTGGAGCGAACTAGACCTTAGCACAGATACGCAGTATTTT. Its translation: CAWSELDLSTDTQYF. The rearrangement joins TRBV30 to TRBJ2-3, with D possibly matching TRBD2 (5 bases). Per germline, CDR1 GTSNPN and CDR2 SVGIG (reference sequence). This CDR3 comprises 15 residues. The V end lost 3 bases, the J end lost 0 bases, and 13 bases lay between the germline ends.

This clonotype was recorded many times. This chain uses TRBV7-9 with TRBJ2-2, with 10 nucleotides matching TRBD1. With V trimmed by 0 bases and J by 4 bases, 5 bases remained unmatched. This CDR3 contains 17 residues. CDR1 and CDR2 (germline): SEHNR, FQNEAQ (reference sequence). The CDR3 DNA reads TGTGCCAGCAGCTTAGCCCCGGGACAGGGGTTCACCGGGGAGCTGTTTTTT. Amino acid sequence: CASSLAPGQGFTGELFF.